This T cell receptor (beta chain) appears in the sequencing data of a study of blood T cell repertoires in COVID-19. Study background: Italy, Spain and the United States were the sources of the convalescent and acute COVID-19 samples.

Germline-derived CDR1 and CDR2 are SGDLS and YYNGEE. The CDR3 consists of 17 residues. J gave up 3 bases and V 1 base, and 7 bases lay outside the gene matches. Per the authors' pipeline: Using reference gene primer amplification, nucleated cell counts were estimated. Profiling relied on immunoSEQ multiplex PCR, and the TCRdb table lists in-frame clones only, not all of them. That table gives V, J and clone size, and the DNA gave D and trimming. The sample lists about 200,000 clones; approximately 80% were seen once. Across about 22 US areas, participants ranged in age from roughly 18 to 95 years. The V and J genes are TRBV9 and TRBJ2-2; 9 bases agree with TRBD2. This TCR was sampled from a woman aged 40-49 years with acute COVID-19. Sequencing was performed on PBMCs or T cells enriched from blood (not recorded which). Here the CDR3 reads CASSVFSGGTYTGELFF. The CDR3 DNA is TGTGCCAGCAGCGTATTCAGCGGGGGGACCTACACCGGGGAGCTGTTTTTT.